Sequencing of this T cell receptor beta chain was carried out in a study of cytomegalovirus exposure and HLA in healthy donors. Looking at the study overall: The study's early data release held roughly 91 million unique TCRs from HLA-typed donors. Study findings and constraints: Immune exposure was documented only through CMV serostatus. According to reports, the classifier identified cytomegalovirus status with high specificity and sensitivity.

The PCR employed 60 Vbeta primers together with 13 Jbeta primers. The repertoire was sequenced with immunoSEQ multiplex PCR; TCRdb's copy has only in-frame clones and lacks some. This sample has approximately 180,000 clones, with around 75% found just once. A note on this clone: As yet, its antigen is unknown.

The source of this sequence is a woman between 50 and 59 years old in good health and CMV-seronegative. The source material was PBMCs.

The CDR3 coding sequence is TGTGCCAGCAGCCTCGACAGGAACACTGAAGCTTTCTTT. Encoded protein: CASSLDRNTEAFF. V usage is TRBV7-9 and J usage is TRBJ1-1; tentatively, D is TRBD1 (5 bases). V gave up 5 bases and J gave up 1 base, with 8 bases separating them. The germline CDR1 and CDR2 sequences are SEHNR and FQNEAQ (reference sequence). CDR3 length: 13 residues.